A few counts support the clone carrying this TCR beta chain. V lost 7 bases and J lost 4, with 16 bases in between. CDR3 length: 15 amino acids. The data were obtained in a study of identical twins. TCRdb reprocessed the 5' RACE reads via MiXCR and lists one record per CDR3 protein. The sample has around 250,000 distinct CDR3 sequences, 6% to 7% seen once. Another study also made use of these data, one on T cells expressing NK-cell markers. From that study: Researchers got TCR beta repertoires out of sorted CD3+CD56+NKG2C+, CD3+CD56+NKG2C- and CD3+CD56-NKG2C+ T cells.

Sequencing was performed on CD8+ T cells sorted from blood. This sequence joins TRBV12-3 or TRBV12-4 and TRBJ1-4; D might be TRBD1 (6 bases). This TCR was recovered from a woman aged 18 to 35 in good health. The CDR3 protein is CASTPGGGINEKLFF. In DNA form, the CDR3 reads TGTGCCAGCACCCCGGGAGGGGGGATTAATGAAAAACTGTTTTTT.